This T cell receptor beta chain is drawn from a study of T cell changes during pregnancy in multiple sclerosis. The CDR3 has 14 amino acids. J gave up 4 bases and V 8 bases, and 11 bases lay outside the gene matches. Germline CDR1 and CDR2: MDHEN and SYDVKM. Using immunoSEQ multiplex PCR, the repertoire was profiled, and TCRdb retains in-frame clones only, with some absent. This table has over 50,000 clones, less than 95% appearing once. The clonotype originates from a female donor in good health, enrolled as a control in a pregnancy study. The starting material was peripheral blood, obtained in the first trimester of pregnancy. V gene TRBV28 combines with J gene TRBJ2-7, with 7 bases identical to TRBD1. CDR3 sequence reads: CASRTGTVNYEQYF. The DNA of the CDR3 is TGTGCCAGCCGAACCGGGACAGTAAATTACGAGCAGTACTTC. Full variable domain (outside the CDR3, taken from reference TRBV28 and TRBJ2-7): DVKVTQSSRYLVKRTGEKVFLECVQDMDHENMFWYRQDPGLGLRLIYFSYDVKMKEKGDIPEGYSVSREKKERFSLILESASTNQTSMYLCASRTGTVNYEQYFGPGTRLTVT.